Following are 26 T cell receptor beta chains from one sample sequenced in a study of shared clonotypes between healthy human individuals. Clones were read by immunoSEQ multiplex PCR, and TCRdb kept only the in-frame ones, dropping some. This sample yields about 690,000 clones, of which about 92% are seen a single time; more than 30% belongs to the top ten. The sample was memory CD8+ T cells from PBMCs. Subset indicated: CD45RO+ cells pooled with CCR7-negative TemRA cells. The origin of the receptors is a man younger than 35 in good health. Some clones in this sample may be carry-over from other donors' samples.

The rearrangement links TRBV6-5 to TRBJ2-1, with D unclear. The germline gives CDR1 MNHEY, CDR2 SVGAGI. Deletions cut 5 bases from V and 3 bases from J, with 8 bases between. The length of the CDR3 is 13 residues. CDR3 bases: TGTGCCAGCAGTATCATTAGCTACAATGAGCAGTTCTTC. The encoded protein is CASSIISYNEQFF.

The V gene is TRBV12-5, the J gene TRBJ2-1; 8 positions agree with TRBD2. The CDR3 runs to 16 residues. V was clipped by 5 bases and J by 8 bases; unmatched bases: 14. Germline CDR1 is LGHNT and CDR2 is FRNRAP. DNA for the CDR3: TGTGCTAGTGGTCAATACCCGGGACTAGGGGCCGATGAGCAGTTCTTC. Encoded protein: CASGQYPGLGADEQFF.

The gene calls are TRBV11-3 and TRBJ2-1; TRBD1 matches 11 bases. Germline loops: CDR1 SGHNT, CDR2 YENEEA. V lost 3 bases and J lost 3; bases outside the gene matches: 1. This CDR3 comprises 15 residues. The CDR3 here is CASSFGTGGYNEQFF. For the CDR3, the DNA is TGTGCCAGCAGCTTTGGGACAGGGGGCTACAATGAGCAGTTCTTC. The whole variable domain, remainder taken from reference TRBV11-3 and TRBJ2-1, is EAGVVQSPRYKIIEKKQPVAFWCNPISGHNTLYWYLQNLGQGPELLIRYENEEAVDDSQLPKDRFSAERLKGVDSTLKIQPAELGDSAVYLCASSFGTGGYNEQFFGPGTRLTVL.

The chain is built from TRBV27 and TRBJ2-1; 10 bases fit TRBD2. V shed 2 bases, J shed 10 bases, and the junction held 14 bases outside the gene matches. CDR1 and CDR2 (germline): MNHEY, SMNVEV (reference sequence). This CDR3 has 17 amino acids. CDR3 sequence reads: CASSLQSPGLASIEQFF. The CDR3 DNA is TGTGCCAGCAGTTTACAATCACCGGGACTAGCGTCAATCGAGCAGTTCTTC.

CDR3 coding DNA: TGTGCCAGCAGTTTATCATGGCGGGGGGGAAGCACAGATACGCAGTATTTT. It is translated as CASSLSWRGGSTDTQYF. The rearrangement joins TRBV27 to TRBJ2-3; 9 bases map to TRBD2. J gave up 0 bases and V 0 bases, and 4 bases lay outside the gene matches. CDR1 and CDR2 (germline): MNHEY, SMNVEV (reference sequence). This CDR3 spans 17 amino acids.

The chain recombines TRBV10-3 with TRBJ1-2; 7 bases agree with TRBD1. This CDR3 comprises 16 residues. The J segment lost 4 bases and the V segment lost 1 base, leaving 9 bases of the junction unmatched. CDR1 ENHRY and CDR2 SYGVKD come from the germline V gene. The CDR3 region has the DNA TGTGCCATCAGTGAGTTTCGTGAAGGGGGCATCTATGGCTACACCTTC. Its protein product is CAISEFREGGIYGYTF.

The J gene is TRBJ2-7, the V gene TRBV30, with D perhaps assigned TRBD1 or TRBD2 (5 bases each). The V gene's germline CDR1 is GTSNPN and CDR2 SVGIG (reference sequence). V lost 7 bases to trimming and J lost 0 bases, with 16 bases between them. The CDR3 has 14 amino acids. In nucleotides, the CDR3 is TGTGCCTACTTTGACGGGACGAGCTCCTACGAGCAGTACTTC. As protein: CAYFDGTSSYEQYF. Complete variable domain (other parts from reference TRBV30 and TRBJ2-7): SQTIHQWPATLVQPVGSPLSLECTVEGTSNPNLYWYRQAAGRGLQLLFYSVGIGQISSEVPQNLSASRPQDRQFILSSKKLLLSDSGFYLCAYFDGTSSYEQYFGPGTRLTVT.

The V gene is TRBV14, the J gene TRBJ2-1, with 10 bases lining up with TRBD1. V shed 0 bases, J shed 3 bases, and the junction held 5 bases outside the gene matches. The germline V gene has CDR1 SGHDN and CDR2 FVKESK. The CDR3 has 17 amino acids. CDR3 region: CASSQDSGQGIYNEQFF. As DNA, the CDR3 is TGTGCCAGCAGCCAAGATTCGGGACAGGGGATCTACAATGAGCAGTTCTTC.

This clone has just a few counts. The chain is built from TRBV19 and TRBJ2-7; D assignment may be TRBD1 or TRBD2 (5 bases each). Germline CDR1 is LNHDA and CDR2 is SQIVND (reference sequence). V lost 10 bases and J 4 bases, leaving 11 bases between the germline ends. The CDR3 length is 11 residues. CDR3 residues: CATNEGYEQYF. The CDR3, as DNA: TGTGCCACTAACGAGGGGTACGAGCAGTACTTC.

The chain has TRBV2 and TRBJ2-1; 7 bases fit TRBD1. CDR1 and CDR2 (germline): SNHLY, FYNNEI. This CDR3 has 16 residues. V trimming: 3 bases; J trimming: 2 bases; junction bases outside the gene matches: 7. The CDR3 DNA reads TGTGCCAGCAGTGATATCCGACAGGGCGCCTACAATGAGCAGTTCTTC. It codes for CASSDIRQGAYNEQFF.

This chain links TRBV4-1 with TRBJ1-1; D possibly corresponds to TRBD1 (6 bases). This CDR3 spans 15 amino acids. Trimming removed 1 base from V and 0 bases from J, with 9 bases in between. Germline V gene sequence: CDR1 MGHRA, CDR2 YSYEKL. The CDR3 DNA reads as TGCGCCAGCAGCCAAGGGACAGAAATGAACACTGAAGCTTTCTTT. The encoded protein is CASSQGTEMNTEAFF.

CDR3 loop: CASRERFSSYEQYF. CDR3 DNA: TGTGCCAGCAGAGAGCGTTTCAGCTCCTACGAGCAGTACTTC. V usage is TRBV28 and J usage is TRBJ2-7; D uncertain. Trimming removed 6 bases at V and 0 bases at J, with 12 bases between. This CDR3 has 14 amino acids. In germline, CDR1 is MDHEN, CDR2 SYDVKM.

V gene TRBV10-1 combines with J gene TRBJ2-1; tentative D call: TRBD2 (6 bases). Trimming shortened V by 6 bases and J by 12 bases, and 21 bases separated the two germline ends. Germline V gene lookup returns CDR1 WNHNN and CDR2 SYGVQD (reference sequence). The CDR3 has 14 amino acids. Here the CDR3 reads CASSGPGRSEGQFF. CDR3 sequence (DNA): TGCGCCAGCAGCGGACCCGGCAGGTCGGAGGGGCAGTTCTTC.

This chain uses TRBV19 with TRBJ2-2; TRBD1 aligns across 8 bases. CDR3 length: 14 amino acids. Germline assignment: CDR1 LNHDA and CDR2 SQIVND (reference sequence). J lost 3 bases, V lost 10 bases, and 7 bases had no gene match. DNA of the CDR3: TGTGCCACTGGACAGGGAGACGACACCGGGGAGCTGTTTTTT. This translates into CATGQGDDTGELFF.

This chain links TRBV27 with TRBJ2-7, with D uncertain. Germline V gene data show CDR1 as MNHEY and CDR2 as SMNVEV (reference sequence). This CDR3 is 14 amino acids long. Trimming pared 10 bases from V and 1 base from J, leaving 17 bases between. As DNA, the CDR3 is TGTGCCACCCCGCCAGTGGCAACGTCCTACGAGCAGTACTTC. Protein: CATPPVATSYEQYF.

The chain links TRBV27 to TRBJ2-1, with 9 bases aligning to TRBD2. Germline-derived CDR1 and CDR2 are MNHEY and SMNVEV (reference sequence). The V gene end was trimmed by 10 bases and the J gene end by 6 bases; junction bases not matched to a gene: 13. CDR3 length: 15 residues. The CDR3 coding sequence is TGTGCCAACGGACACTTAGCGGGAGTAATCAATGAGCAGTTCTTC. Translating gives CANGHLAGVINEQFF.

The chain uses TRBV27 and TRBJ2-7; no clear D. CDR3 length: 13 amino acids. Trimming took 8 bases from V and 4 from J, leaving 15 bases between them. CDR1 and CDR2 from the germline V gene are MNHEY and SMNVEV (reference sequence). CDR3 region: CASSVGPGYEQYF. The CDR3 coding sequence is TGTGCCAGCTCAGTTGGCCCCGGTTACGAGCAGTACTTC.

The genes are TRBV5-1 and TRBJ2-7, with 9 bases aligning to TRBD1. CDR1 is SGHRS, CDR2 YFSETQ, per germline. V was clipped by 0 bases and J by 6 bases; unmatched bases: 4. CDR3 length: 14 residues. DNA for the CDR3: TGCGCCAGCAGCTTGGAACGGGACAGGGTCGAGCAGTACTTC. As protein: CASSLERDRVEQYF.

The chain employs TRBV6-5 and TRBJ2-1; D is undetermined. V shed 0 bases and J shed 9 bases, with 9 bases lying between them. CDR3 length: 13 amino acids. Germline lookup yields CDR1 MNHEY and CDR2 SVGAGI. CDR3 sequence: CASSYSEQGEQFF. CDR3 coding DNA: TGTGCCAGCAGTTACTCCGAGCAAGGTGAGCAGTTCTTC.

V usage is TRBV27 and J usage is TRBJ2-7, with 10 nucleotides matching TRBD2. The CDR3 runs 14 residues. Germline V gene sequence: CDR1 MNHEY, CDR2 SMNVEV (reference sequence). J was trimmed by 1 base and V by 5 bases; bases with no gene match: 2. The DNA for the CDR3 is TGTGCCAGCAGTGGACTAGCGGAATCCTACGAGCAGTACTTC. Protein: CASSGLAESYEQYF.

V usage is TRBV7-9 and J usage is TRBJ2-7; D call uncertain. Per germline, CDR1 SEHNR and CDR2 FQNEAQ (reference sequence). V lost 7 bases and J 1 base, leaving 8 bases between the germline ends. The CDR3 totals 12 residues. CDR3 in amino acids: CASTPTSYEQYF. CDR3 bases: TGTGCCAGCACCCCTACGTCCTACGAGCAGTACTTC.

V is TRBV5-4 and J is TRBJ2-1; TRBD2 might be the D (7 bases). Germline V CDR1 and CDR2: SGHNT, YYREEE (reference sequence). The CDR3 sequence is 15 residues long. The V gene lost 0 bases and the J gene lost 7 bases, with 14 bases spanning the gap. The CDR3 protein is CASSLGGGPQNEQFF. CDR3 in DNA: TGTGCCAGCAGCTTGGGCGGGGGCCCCCAAAATGAGCAGTTCTTC.

The chain recombines TRBV2 with TRBJ2-4; D is unclear. Germline lookup yields CDR1 SNHLY and CDR2 FYNNEI. The CDR3 sequence is 13 residues long. V lost 4 bases, J lost 6 bases, and 10 bases lay in between. DNA for the CDR3: TGTGCCAGCAGTGCTAAGGAAGGAAACATTCAGTACTTC. This sequence encodes CASSAKEGNIQYF.

The chain joins TRBV28 to TRBJ2-6; 8 bases align to TRBD1. The junction had 8 bases not matched to a gene; V was cut back by 3 bases and J by 1 base. This CDR3 is built from 18 residues. Germline CDR1 reads MDHEN; CDR2 reads SYDVKM. As DNA, the CDR3 is TGTGCCAGCAGTTTTAGGCTCAGGGGGCGGTCTGGGGCCAACGTCCTGACTTTC. The encoded protein is CASSFRLRGRSGANVLTF.

The chain joins TRBV9 to TRBJ2-1, with 7 positions matching TRBD2. The CDR3 is made up of 16 amino acids. The V and J ends lost 5 bases and 5 bases, in that order; junction bases with no gene match: 13. The germline CDR1 and CDR2 sequences are SGDLS and YYNGEE. This CDR3 reads CASSQWGRALNNEQFF. In DNA form, the CDR3 reads TGTGCCAGCAGTCAATGGGGGAGGGCCCTCAACAATGAGCAGTTCTTC.

The rearrangement links TRBV4-1 to TRBJ1-6; D not resolved. Germline V gives CDR1 MGHRA, CDR2 YSYEKL. The V end was cut by 5 bases, the J end by 4 bases, with 9 bases between. This CDR3 comprises 14 residues. The CDR3 bases are TGCGCCAGCAGCTCAAGGGCATATAATTCACCCCTCCACTTT. This sequence encodes CASSSRAYNSPLHF.